One and the same sample provided the 13 T cell receptor beta chains below, sequenced in a study of CD8+CD57+ T cells in acquired aplastic anemia. Both TCR beta VDJ combination and CDR3 sequence profiling were carried out. Genomic DNA was the template for this profiling. TCRdb re-called the reads through MiXCR, storing one row per CDR3 protein. The sample consists of about 180,000 distinct CDR3 sequences, about three fifths of them appearing once. Previously, flow cytometry had revealed CD8+CD57+ cell expansion in the patients chosen for sequencing. The sample was sorted CD4+, CD8+, or CD8+CD57+ T cells (not recorded which) from PBMCs. All receptors derive from a human donor with aplastic anemia.

V is TRBV10-3 and J is TRBJ2-5; 12 nucleotides match TRBD1. V lost 4 bases and J lost 7; bases outside the gene matches: 4. Germline V lookup: CDR1 ENHRY, CDR2 SYGVKD. The CDR3 sequence is 14 residues long. CDR3 protein: CAISVGQGALTQYF. The CDR3 DNA reads TGTGCCATCAGTGTGGGACAGGGGGCCTTGACCCAGTACTTC.

The J gene is TRBJ2-7, the V gene TRBV20-1; 9 nucleotides agree with TRBD1. This CDR3 is built from 13 residues. Germline assignment: CDR1 DFQATT and CDR2 SNEGSKA (reference sequence). The J segment lost 5 bases and the V segment lost 7 bases, leaving 9 bases of the junction unmatched. In nucleotides, the CDR3 is TGCAGTGGGAGAGGGACAGGGACCCACGAGCAGTACTTC. Its translation: CSGRGTGTHEQYF.

The chain carries TRBV5-8 and TRBJ2-5; the D gene is possibly TRBD2 (5 bases). The germline V and J ends were trimmed by 6 bases and 5 bases, with 17 bases remaining between them. This CDR3 is built from 14 residues. CDR1 SGHTS and CDR2 YDEGEE come from the germline V gene. The CDR3 sequence is CASTFGGGGETQYF. The CDR3, as DNA: TGTGCCAGCACCTTTGGCGGAGGCGGGGAGACCCAGTACTTC.

This rearrangement joins TRBV29-1 to TRBJ2-5; D ambiguous. Germline V gene lookup returns CDR1 SQVTM and CDR2 ANQGSEA. This CDR3 region has 12 residues. V lost 6 bases and J lost 4, with 12 bases in between. The DNA of the CDR3 is TGCAGCGTAGTTTGGTCACGAGAGACCCAGTACTTC. Protein sequence: CSVVWSRETQYF.

This sequence joins TRBV7-8 and TRBJ1-6; TRBD1 matches 10 bases. Trimming took 3 bases from V and 6 from J; bases not matched to a gene: 2. Germline lookup yields CDR1 SGHVS and CDR2 FQNEAQ. The CDR3 has 15 residues. CDR3 sequence reads: CASSLTGGINSPLHF. CDR3 in DNA: TGTGCCAGCAGCTTGACAGGGGGCATTAATTCACCCCTCCACTTT.

Written as DNA, the CDR3 is TGTGCCAGCACCGGGCCCCTGGAGACTGAAGCTTTCTTT. Translated: CASTGPLETEAFF. This sequence joins TRBV9 and TRBJ1-1; no definite D call. The CDR3 spans 13 residues. Germline V CDR1 and CDR2: SGDLS, YYNGEE. Trimming removed 6 bases from V and 5 bases from J, with 14 bases in between.

This chain uses TRBV10-3 with TRBJ2-4; D is uncertain. This CDR3 has 14 residues. Deletions cut 2 bases from V and 1 base from J, with 6 bases between. The germline gives CDR1 ENHRY, CDR2 SYGVKD. In DNA form, the CDR3 reads TGTGCCATCAGTGAGGGTCTGGCCAAAAACATTCAGTACTTC. Translating it yields CAISEGLAKNIQYF.

This clonotype was observed at least ten times. The chain carries TRBV6-5 and TRBJ2-2; maybe TRBD2 (6 bases). The V end was cut by 2 bases, the J end by 5 bases, with 6 bases between. In germline, CDR1 is MNHEY, CDR2 SVGAGI. The CDR3 covers 13 residues. CDR3 in DNA: TGTGCCAGCAGTTACAGCGGGACCGGGGAGCTGTTTTTT. Protein sequence: CASSYSGTGELFF.

This clonotype appeared once. V and J are TRBV2 and TRBJ1-6; D not certain. Deletions cut 9 bases from V and 7 bases from J, with 7 bases between. Per germline, CDR1 SNHLY and CDR2 FYNNEI. The CDR3 totals 11 residues. The CDR3: CASSENSPLHF. CDR3 bases: TGTGCCAGTTCGGAGAATTCACCCCTCCACTTT.

V gene TRBV7-3 combines with J gene TRBJ2-1; perhaps TRBD1 as D (6 bases). The germline V gene encodes CDR1 SGHTA and CDR2 FQGTGA. The CDR3 is 15 residues long. The ends were cut back, 5 bases at V and 0 bases at J, with 11 bases in the middle. CDR3 in amino acids: CASSHQGSSYNEQFF. The CDR3 DNA reads TGTGCCAGCAGCCATCAGGGGAGCTCCTACAATGAGCAGTTCTTC.

This clonotype was seen only once. The rearrangement uses TRBV11-2 and TRBJ1-2, with D possibly being TRBD1 (5 bases). Germline-derived CDR1 and CDR2 are SGHAT and FQNNGV. The CDR3 is 13 amino acids. The V end lost 4 bases, the J end lost 5 bases, and 11 bases lay between the germline ends. CDR3 coding DNA: TGTGCCAGCAGCTCCTCAGGGAGGTATGGCTACACCTTC. This translates into CASSSSGRYGYTF.

This chain connects TRBV9 to TRBJ1-4; possibly TRBD1 for D (6 bases). Germline V CDR1 and CDR2: SGDLS, YYNGEE. The CDR3 is 14 amino acids. Trimming left V 3 bases short and J 8 bases short, with 14 bases between. Here the CDR3 reads CASSEGGAGEKLFF. Here the CDR3 DNA reads TGTGCCAGCAGCGAGGGGGGGGCAGGGGAAAAACTGTTTTTT.

The chain carries TRBV7-9 and TRBJ2-7, with 7 bases matching TRBD1. The CDR3 consists of 13 residues. Unmatched junction bases numbered 4, after V lost 3 bases and J lost 5 bases. Germline V gives CDR1 SEHNR, CDR2 FQNEAQ (reference sequence). CDR3 loop: CASSFGTVNEQYF. CDR3 coding DNA: TGTGCCAGCAGCTTCGGGACAGTTAACGAGCAGTACTTC.